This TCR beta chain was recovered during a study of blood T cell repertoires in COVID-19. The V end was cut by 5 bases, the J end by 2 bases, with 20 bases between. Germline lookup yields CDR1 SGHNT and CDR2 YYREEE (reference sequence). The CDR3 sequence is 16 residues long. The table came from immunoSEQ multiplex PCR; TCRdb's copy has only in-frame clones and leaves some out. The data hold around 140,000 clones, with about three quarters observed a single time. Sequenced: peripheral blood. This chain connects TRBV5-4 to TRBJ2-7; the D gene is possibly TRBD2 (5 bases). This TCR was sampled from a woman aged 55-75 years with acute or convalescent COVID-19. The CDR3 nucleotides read TGTGCCAGCAGAAAAGACGTTGGTAGCGCGACCTACGAGCAGTACTTC. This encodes CASRKDVGSATYEQYF. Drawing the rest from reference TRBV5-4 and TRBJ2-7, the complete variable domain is ETGVTQSPTHLIKTRGQQVTLRCSSQSGHNTVSWYQQALGQGPQFIFQYYREEENGRGNFPPRFSGLQFPNYSSELNVNALELDDSALYLCASRKDVGSATYEQYFGPGTRLTVT.